The source of this T cell receptor (beta chain) is a study of blood T cell repertoires in COVID-19. Across the study: Samples of COVID-19 (acute and convalescent) were obtained from the United States, Italy and Spain.

The CDR3 has 14 amino acids. With 2 bases removed from V and 7 bases from J, the gap between germline ends came to 13 bases. Looked up from germline, CDR1 is KGHDR and CDR2 is SFDVKD. The method was immunoSEQ multiplex PCR; TCRdb's version includes in-frame clones alone and lacks a portion of them. The table shows about 300,000 clones, with roughly nine tenths occurring only once. The receptor was isolated from a woman in her 30s with COVID-19, enrolled during active disease. Sequences were obtained from peripheral blood. The chain combines TRBV24-1 with TRBJ2-5, with D maybe TRBD2 (6 bases). The DNA of the CDR3 is TGTGCCACCAGTGATTCCCCCCAGGGAGGGACCCAGTACTTC. Amino acids: CATSDSPQGGTQYF.